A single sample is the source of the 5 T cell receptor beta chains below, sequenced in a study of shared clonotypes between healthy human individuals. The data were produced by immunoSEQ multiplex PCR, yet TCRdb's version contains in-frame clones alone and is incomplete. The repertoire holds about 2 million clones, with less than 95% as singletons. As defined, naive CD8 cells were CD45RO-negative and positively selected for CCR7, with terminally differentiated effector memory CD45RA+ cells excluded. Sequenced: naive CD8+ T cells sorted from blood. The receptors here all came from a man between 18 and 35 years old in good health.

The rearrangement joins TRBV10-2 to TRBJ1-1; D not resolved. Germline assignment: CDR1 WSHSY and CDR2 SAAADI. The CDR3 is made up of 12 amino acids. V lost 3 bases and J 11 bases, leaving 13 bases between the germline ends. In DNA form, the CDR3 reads TGCGCCAGCAGTGAAACGGCCCATTGGGCTTTCTTT. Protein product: CASSETAHWAFF.

CDR3 sequence (DNA): TGTGCCAGCAGCCACTCCGGAGGGGAGCAGTACTTC. Protein sequence: CASSHSGGEQYF. This chain uses TRBV5-4 with TRBJ2-7, with D possibly being TRBD2 (6 bases). Germline V gene data show CDR1 as SGHNT and CDR2 as YYREEE (reference sequence). V lost 4 bases and J lost 7, with 12 bases in between. This CDR3 region has 12 residues.

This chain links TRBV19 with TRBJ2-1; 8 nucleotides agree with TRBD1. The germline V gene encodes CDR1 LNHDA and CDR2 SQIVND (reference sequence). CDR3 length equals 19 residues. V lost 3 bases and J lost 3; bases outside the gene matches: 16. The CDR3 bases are TGTGCCAGTAGTATTAAGACAGGGGTATTAGGTAGTGGCTACAATGAGCAGTTCTTC. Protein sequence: CASSIKTGVLGSGYNEQFF.

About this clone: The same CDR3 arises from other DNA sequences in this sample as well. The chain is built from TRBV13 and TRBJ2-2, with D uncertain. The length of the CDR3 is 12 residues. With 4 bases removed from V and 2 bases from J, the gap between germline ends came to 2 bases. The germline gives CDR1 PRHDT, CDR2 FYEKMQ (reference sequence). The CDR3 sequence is CASSSNTGELFF. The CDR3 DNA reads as TGTGCCAGCAGCTCTAACACCGGGGAGCTGTTTTTT.

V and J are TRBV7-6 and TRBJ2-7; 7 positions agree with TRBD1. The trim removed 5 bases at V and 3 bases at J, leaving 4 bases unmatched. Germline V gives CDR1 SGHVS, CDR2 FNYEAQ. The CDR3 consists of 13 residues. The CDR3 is CASSPRTGYEQYF. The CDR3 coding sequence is TGTGCCAGCAGCCCTCGGACAGGCTACGAGCAGTACTTC.